This TCR beta chain was observed in a study of blood T cells in healthy people across ages. Whole-study results and caveats: Both naive CD4+ cell counts and diversity were greater in long-lived donors than in aged donors. The fall in TCR beta diversity per million T cells was roughly linear with age.

For the second PCR, which ran for about 6 to 12 cycles, a sample-barcoded 5' primer and a J-beta primer mix were used. TCRdb reanalysed the 5' RACE reads using MiXCR and keeps one entry per CDR3 protein. This table holds roughly 1,800,000 distinct CDR3 sequences, about 50% found once. The germline V gene has CDR1 SGHTA and CDR2 FQGNSA. Deletions cut 3 bases from V and 6 bases from J, with 15 bases between. The CDR3 loop spans 15 amino acids. For this clonotype: Antigen: not known.

The sequence came from a woman aged 40 to 50 in good health. V is TRBV7-2 and J is TRBJ2-1, with D unclear. Sequenced: blood. CDR3 in DNA: TGTGCCAGCAGCTTCTTTAGAACTGCCCTCAATGAGCAGTTCTTC. Protein product: CASSFFRTALNEQFF.